A single sample is the source of the 15 T cell receptor beta chains below, sequenced in a study of blood T cell repertoires in COVID-19 (dated by TCRdb to the early 2020s). Library creation used the immunoSEQ multiplex PCR assay. TCRdb carries this immuneACCESS record with in-frame sequences only. Its versions omit some clonotypes, under half of them owing to an unresolved V gene in the studies checked, with the rest unexplained. The table for this sample lists under 350,000 clones; around nine tenths of them were counted only once. Together, the top ten hold 2.6% of the sample. Material for sequencing was PBMCs or T cells enriched from blood (not recorded which). The receptor source for this set is a man aged 60 to 69 who had recovered from COVID-19.

Only one count was recorded for this clone. The rearrangement links TRBV21-1 to TRBJ1-1; TRBD1 is the table's D call, not checked against the DNA. TRBV21-1 is tagged as a pseudogene. The CDR3 consists of 21 residues. The CDR3 spells CASSNSGHHGDCGPPNTEAFF. The CDR3 DNA reads as TGTGCCAGCAGCAATTCAGGGCACCATGGGGATTGCGGACCGCCGAACACTGAAGCTTTCTTT.

This rearrangement joins TRBV27 to TRBJ2-7; TRBD2 matches 7 bases. The junction had 9 bases not matched to a gene; V was cut back by 3 bases and J by 4 bases. The CDR3 spans 15 residues. The germline gives CDR1 MNHEY, CDR2 SMNVEV (reference sequence). In nucleotides, the CDR3 is TGTGCCAGCAGTTTTGGCGGGAGAATTTATTACGAGCAGTACTTC. As protein: CASSFGGRIYYEQYF.

The chain links TRBV4-2 to TRBJ1-1; D call uncertain. In germline, CDR1 is LGHNA, CDR2 YNFKEQ. V was trimmed by 6 bases and J by 0 bases, leaving 14 bases between them. The length of the CDR3 is 15 residues. In DNA form, the CDR3 reads TGTGCCAGCAGTCCAAGACTGAGAATGAACACTGAAGCTTTCTTT. The encoded protein is CASSPRLRMNTEAFF.

This clone was counted once. The V call is TRBV25-1, the J call TRBJ2-5; 7 nucleotides align to TRBD2. V shed 0 bases, J shed 2 bases, and the junction held 6 bases outside the gene matches. Germline lookup yields CDR1 MGHDK and CDR2 SYGVNS. This CDR3 comprises 16 residues. The CDR3 DNA is TGTGCCAGCAGTGAATATTTGCGGGGGTTACAAGAGACCCAGTACTTC. Amino acids: CASSEYLRGLQETQYF.

This rearrangement joins TRBV4-1 to TRBJ1-4, with TRBD1 as a possible D gene (5 bases). The germline V gene has CDR1 MGHRA and CDR2 YSYEKL. V was trimmed by 1 base and J by 2 bases, leaving 11 bases between them. The CDR3 consists of 16 residues. CDR3 loop: CASSQVWGSTNEKLFF. DNA of the CDR3: TGCGCCAGCAGCCAAGTGTGGGGCTCGACTAATGAAAAACTGTTTTTT.

The rearrangement joins TRBV19 to TRBJ2-1; no reliable D call. From germline, CDR1 is LNHDA and CDR2 SQIVND (reference sequence). The V and J ends lost 5 bases and 8 bases respectively, with 28 bases between them. The CDR3 is made up of 18 amino acids. CDR3 amino acids: CASSSGLYMESRRDEQFF. CDR3 sequence (DNA): TGTGCCAGTAGTTCTGGCCTCTACATGGAAAGTCGACGGGATGAGCAGTTCTTC.

The chain employs TRBV4-3 and TRBJ1-2; 11 bases line up with TRBD1. The germline V gene encodes CDR1 LGHNA and CDR2 YSLEER. The CDR3 consists of 16 residues. The V gene end was trimmed by 2 bases and the J gene end by 7 bases; junction bases not matched to a gene: 9. Here the CDR3 reads CASSQSVGQGAFGYTF. CDR3 nucleotide sequence: TGCGCCAGCAGCCAATCAGTAGGACAGGGGGCTTTTGGCTACACCTTC.

The rearrangement joins TRBV11-3 to TRBJ1-3; D ambiguous. V was trimmed by 0 bases and J by 3 bases, leaving 6 bases between them. This CDR3 comprises 14 residues. Per the germline V gene, CDR1 is SGHNT and CDR2 is YENEEA. The CDR3 sequence is CASSLDTVGNTIYF. CDR3 coding DNA: TGTGCCAGCAGCTTAGATACGGTTGGAAACACCATATATTTT.

The gene calls are TRBV11-2 and TRBJ2-7; 12 bases line up with TRBD1. This CDR3 has 16 amino acids. V shed 2 bases, J shed 4 bases, and the junction held 6 bases outside the gene matches. CDR1 and CDR2 from the germline V gene are SGHAT and FQNNGV. CDR3 region: CASSLLLGQGAYEQYF. DNA of the CDR3: TGTGCCAGCAGCTTACTGCTGGGACAGGGGGCGTACGAGCAGTACTTC. The whole variable domain, filled in from reference TRBV11-2 and TRBJ2-7, reads EAGVAQSPRYKIIEKRQSVAFWCNPISGHATLYWYQQILGQGPKLLIQFQNNGVVDDSQLPKDRFSAERLKGVDSTLKIQPAKLEDSAVYLCASSLLLGQGAYEQYFGPGTRLTVT.

The chain combines TRBV27 with TRBJ1-2, with TRBD1 matching 7 bases. CDR1 and CDR2 (germline): MNHEY, SMNVEV (reference sequence). The CDR3 is made up of 14 amino acids. Trimming took 5 bases from V and 10 from J; bases not matched to a gene: 13. The CDR3 DNA reads TGTGCCAGCAGTCGAAACTACGGGACAGAATCCTACACCTTC. It yields the protein CASSRNYGTESYTF.

This clone was observed a single time. This chain joins TRBV2 and TRBJ1-2, with D unclear. From germline, CDR1 is SNHLY and CDR2 FYNNEI. With 7 bases removed from V and 4 bases from J, the gap between germline ends came to 16 bases. CDR3 length: 14 amino acids. CDR3 amino acids: CASKDNPSSYGYTF. CDR3 DNA sequence: TGTGCCAGCAAAGACAACCCGTCAAGCTATGGCTACACCTTC.

This chain connects TRBV11-2 to TRBJ2-7, with no clear D. Germline loops: CDR1 SGHAT, CDR2 FQNNGV. The CDR3 spans 13 residues. Trimming pared 0 bases from V and 3 bases from J, leaving 6 bases between. The CDR3 sequence is CASSLELLYEQYF. In DNA form, the CDR3 reads TGTGCCAGCAGCTTAGAACTCCTCTACGAGCAGTACTTC.

This rearrangement joins TRBV9 to TRBJ1-6; 10 bases match TRBD1. The CDR3 has 16 amino acids. Trimming took 4 bases from V and 8 from J; bases not matched to a gene: 9. Germline loops: CDR1 SGDLS, CDR2 YYNGEE. The CDR3 spells CASSHLDRGPYSPLHF. CDR3 bases: TGTGCCAGCAGCCACCTCGACAGGGGGCCTTATTCACCCCTCCACTTT.

This rearrangement joins TRBV2 to TRBJ2-1; TRBD2 matches 9 bases. The CDR3 length is 17 residues. The V and J ends lost 6 bases and 10 bases, in that order; junction bases with no gene match: 19. Germline-derived CDR1 and CDR2 are SNHLY and FYNNEI. The CDR3 bases are TGTGCCAGCAGGTCCACTAGCGGGTGGGACGACCCGGGGGAGCAGTTCTTC. Protein sequence: CASRSTSGWDDPGEQFF.

V is TRBV7-9 and J is TRBJ2-1; possible D gene TRBD1, 5 bases. This CDR3 region has 15 residues. V gave up 5 bases and J gave up 3 bases, with 14 bases separating them. Germline loops: CDR1 SEHNR, CDR2 FQNEAQ (reference sequence). CDR3 sequence reads: CASSLRGGDYNEQFF. Here the CDR3 DNA reads TGTGCCAGCAGCCTAAGGGGCGGAGACTACAATGAGCAGTTCTTC. The full variable domain, in which reference TRBV7-9 and TRBJ2-1 provide the parts outside the CDR3, is DTGVSQNPRHKITKRGQNVTFRCDPISEHNRLYWYRQTLGQGPEFLTYFQNEAQLEKSRLLSDRFSAERPKGSFSTLEIQRTEQGDSAMYLCASSLRGGDYNEQFFGPGTRLTVL.